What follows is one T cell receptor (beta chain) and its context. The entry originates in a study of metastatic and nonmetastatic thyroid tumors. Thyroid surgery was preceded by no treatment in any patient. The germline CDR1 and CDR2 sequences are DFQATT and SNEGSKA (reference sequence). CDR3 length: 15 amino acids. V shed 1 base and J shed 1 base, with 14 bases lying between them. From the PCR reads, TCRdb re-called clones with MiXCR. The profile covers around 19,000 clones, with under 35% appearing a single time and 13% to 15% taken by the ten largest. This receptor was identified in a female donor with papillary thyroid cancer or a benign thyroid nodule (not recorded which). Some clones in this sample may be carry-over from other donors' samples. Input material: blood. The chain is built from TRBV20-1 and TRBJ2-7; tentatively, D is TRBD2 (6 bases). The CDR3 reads CSARGQGLPSYEQYF. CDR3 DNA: TGCAGTGCTAGAGGGCAAGGACTACCTTCCTACGAGCAGTACTTC.